This TCR beta chain was found in a study of T cells in Graves' hyperthyroidism and ophthalmopathy. Looked up from germline, CDR1 is KGHDR and CDR2 is SFDVKD. With 9 bases removed from V and 6 bases from J, the gap between germline ends came to 8 bases. There are 11 residues in the CDR3. TCR beta CDR3 region amplification was performed from RNA transcripts. First-round RT-PCR targeting the TCR CDR3 was performed with the HTBI primer set. TCRdb fed the multiplex PCR reads into MiXCR, producing one record per CDR3 protein. Here the sample spans some 510,000 distinct CDR3 sequences, around 20% being singletons. Patients aged 18 to 65 had newly diagnosed hyperthyroidism of under 2 months' duration. The PBMCs studied were ones that came from 10 ml fresh peripheral blood. The study's findings and limits: A 13 V-J model separated ophthalmopathy from stable hyperthyroidism. A median roughly six months before onset, the model predicted ophthalmopathy.

This clonotype has just a few counts. Its antigen is as yet unknown. This sequence joins TRBV24-1 and TRBJ2-4; a weak D match, TRBD1 (6 bases). The receptor's source is a young man with Graves' hyperthyroidism. The sample was blood. The CDR3 loop is CATEQGNIQYF. CDR3 DNA sequence: TGTGCCACCGAACAGGGAAACATTCAGTACTTC.